These 5 T cell receptor beta chains originate from one sample sequenced in a study of T cells in localized non-small cell lung cancer (dated by TCRdb to about 2020). The library was built by means of the immunoSEQ multiplex PCR assay. The source is immuneACCESS, and TCRdb retained only in-frame sequences with V and J called. Part of the clones is not carried over; for the studies checked, unresolved V genes explain less than half of this, and the remainder is unexplained. A total of tens of thousands of clones appear in this sample, 70% to 80% of them only once. Clones ranked in the top ten supply about 37% of the sample. This sample comprised PBMCs, obtained before any cancer treatment. Every receptor here comes from a woman aged 35 to 69 with stage II squamous cell lung carcinoma.

This clone showed up just a few times. The rearrangement joins TRBV28 to TRBJ1-1, with TRBD1 matching over 7 bases. With 3 bases clipped from V and 1 base from J, the junction kept 5 bases outside the gene matches. The germline gives CDR1 MDHEN, CDR2 SYDVKM. The length of the CDR3 is 15 residues. The CDR3 nucleotides are TGTGCCAGCAGTTTGCCGACAGGGAGGAACACTGAAGCTTTCTTT. The encoded protein is CASSLPTGRNTEAFF. The full variable domain, in which reference TRBV28 and TRBJ1-1 provide the parts outside the CDR3, is DVKVTQSSRYLVKRTGEKVFLECVQDMDHENMFWYRQDPGLGLRLIYFSYDVKMKEKGDIPEGYSVSREKKERFSLILESASTNQTSMYLCASSLPTGRNTEAFFGQGTRLTVV.

This clone showed up just a few times. The chain links TRBV4-3 to TRBJ1-2; D remains ambiguous. The CDR3 runs to 14 residues. V was cut by 0 bases and J by 2 bases, with 7 bases left in between. The germline V gene has CDR1 LGHNA and CDR2 YSLEER. This CDR3 is CASSQDRTNYGYTF. The DNA for the CDR3 is TGCGCCAGCAGCCAAGACAGGACGAACTATGGCTACACCTTC.

The chain is built from TRBV9 and TRBJ2-3; no clear D gene. This CDR3 has 16 amino acids. Trimming cost V 0 bases and J 4 bases, with 15 bases left between them. CDR1 SGDLS and CDR2 YYNGEE come from the germline V gene. The CDR3 reads CASSVEGSSYPDTQYF. The CDR3 region has the DNA TGTGCCAGCAGCGTAGAGGGCAGTTCTTACCCAGATACGCAGTATTTT.

The chain links TRBV7-2 to TRBJ2-1; a possible D gene is TRBD1 (6 bases). V dropped 5 bases and J dropped 8 bases, with 19 bases sitting between them. The CDR3 totals 15 residues. The germline CDR1 and CDR2 sequences are SGHTA and FQGNSA. The DNA of the CDR3 is TGTGCCAGCAGCGCGGGCCCCCAGGGGAGCGATGAGCAGTTCTTC. Translated: CASSAGPQGSDEQFF. The entire variable domain, with the rest obtained from reference TRBV7-2 and TRBJ2-1, is as follows: GAGVSQSPSNKVTEKGKDVELRCDPISGHTALYWYRQSLGQGLEFLIYFQGNSAPDKSGLPSDRFSAERTGGSVSTLTIQRTQQEDSAVYLCASSAGPQGSDEQFFGPGTRLTVL.

This sequence joins TRBV29-1 and TRBJ1-2; D remains ambiguous. V was clipped by 3 bases and J by 6 bases, with 8 bases between them. The CDR3 runs to 11 residues. Germline V lookup: CDR1 SQVTM, CDR2 ANQGSEA. CDR3 amino acids: CSVESSNGYTF. In nucleotides, the CDR3 is TGCAGCGTTGAGTCCAGTAATGGCTACACCTTC.